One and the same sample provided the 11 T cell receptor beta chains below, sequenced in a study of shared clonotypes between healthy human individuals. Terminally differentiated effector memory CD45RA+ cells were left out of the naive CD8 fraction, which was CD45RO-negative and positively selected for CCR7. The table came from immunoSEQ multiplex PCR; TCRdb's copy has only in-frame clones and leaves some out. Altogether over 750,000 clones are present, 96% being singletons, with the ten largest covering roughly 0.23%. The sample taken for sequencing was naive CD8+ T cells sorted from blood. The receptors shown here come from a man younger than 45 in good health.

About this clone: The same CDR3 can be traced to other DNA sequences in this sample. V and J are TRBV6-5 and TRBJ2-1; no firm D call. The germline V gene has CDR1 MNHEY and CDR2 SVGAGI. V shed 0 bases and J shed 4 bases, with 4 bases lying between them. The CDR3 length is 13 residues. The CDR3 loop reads CASSYSGYNEQFF. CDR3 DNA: TGTGCCAGCAGTTACTCAGGATACAATGAGCAGTTCTTC.

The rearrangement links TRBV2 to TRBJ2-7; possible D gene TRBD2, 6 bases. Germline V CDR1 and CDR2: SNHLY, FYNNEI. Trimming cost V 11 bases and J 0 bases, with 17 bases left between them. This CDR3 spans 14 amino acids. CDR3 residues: CASPGGESSYEQYF. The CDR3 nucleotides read TGTGCCTCCCCGGGCGGGGAAAGCTCCTACGAGCAGTACTTC. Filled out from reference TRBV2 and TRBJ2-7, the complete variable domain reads EPEVTQTPSHQVTQMGQEVILRCVPISNHLYFYWYRQILGQKVEFLVSFYNNEISEKSEIFDDQFSVERPDGSNFTLKIRSTKLEDSAMYFCASPGGESSYEQYFGPGTRLTVT.

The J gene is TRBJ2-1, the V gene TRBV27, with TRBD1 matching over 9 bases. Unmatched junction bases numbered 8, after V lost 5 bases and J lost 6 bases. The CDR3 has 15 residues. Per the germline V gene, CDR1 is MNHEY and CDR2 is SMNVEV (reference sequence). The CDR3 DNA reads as TGTGCCAGCAGTCTTGGGACAGGGTTAAGCAATGAGCAGTTCTTC. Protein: CASSLGTGLSNEQFF.

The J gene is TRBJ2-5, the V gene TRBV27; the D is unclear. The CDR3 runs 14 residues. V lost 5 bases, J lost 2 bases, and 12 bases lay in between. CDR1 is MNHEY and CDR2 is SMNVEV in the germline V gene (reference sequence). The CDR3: CASSRGRRQETQYF. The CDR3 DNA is TGTGCCAGCAGTCGAGGACGGAGACAAGAGACCCAGTACTTC.

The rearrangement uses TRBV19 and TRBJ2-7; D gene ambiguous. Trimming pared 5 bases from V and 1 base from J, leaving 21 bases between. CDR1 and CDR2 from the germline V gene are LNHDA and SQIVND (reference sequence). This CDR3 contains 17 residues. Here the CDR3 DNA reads TGTGCCAGTAGTGTCCGTTCGCAAAGTTTCTCGTCCTACGAGCAGTACTTC. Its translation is CASSVRSQSFSSYEQYF.

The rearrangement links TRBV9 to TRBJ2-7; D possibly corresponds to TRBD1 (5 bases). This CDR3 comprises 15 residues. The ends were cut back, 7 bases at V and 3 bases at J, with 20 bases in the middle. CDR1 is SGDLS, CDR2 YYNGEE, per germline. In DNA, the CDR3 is TGTGCCAGCGGGCCATTCTTGGGCAGGGTCTACGAGCAGTACTTC. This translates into CASGPFLGRVYEQYF.

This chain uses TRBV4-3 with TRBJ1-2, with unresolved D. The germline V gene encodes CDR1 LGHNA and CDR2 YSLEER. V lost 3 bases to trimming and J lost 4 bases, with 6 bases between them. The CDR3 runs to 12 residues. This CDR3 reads CASSHPLYGYTF. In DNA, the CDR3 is TGCGCCAGCAGCCATCCCCTCTATGGCTACACCTTC.

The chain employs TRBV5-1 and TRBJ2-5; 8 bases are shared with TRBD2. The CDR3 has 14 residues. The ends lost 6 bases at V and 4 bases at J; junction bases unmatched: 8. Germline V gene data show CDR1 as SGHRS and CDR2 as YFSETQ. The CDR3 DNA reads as TGCGCCAGCATGGAAATAGCGGGACGAGAGACCCAGTACTTC. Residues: CASMEIAGRETQYF. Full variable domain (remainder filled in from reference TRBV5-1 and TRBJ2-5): KAGVTQTPRYLIKTRGQQVTLSCSPISGHRSVSWYQQTPGQGLQFLFEYFSETQRNKGNFPGRFSGRQFSNSRSEMNVSTLELGDSALYLCASMEIAGRETQYFGPGTRLLVL.

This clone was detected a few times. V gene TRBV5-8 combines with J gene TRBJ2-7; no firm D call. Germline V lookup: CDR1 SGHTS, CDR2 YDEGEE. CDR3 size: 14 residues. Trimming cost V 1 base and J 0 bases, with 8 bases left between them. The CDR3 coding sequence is TGTGCCAGCAGCTTGAGCCAGTCCTCCTACGAGCAGTACTTC. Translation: CASSLSQSSYEQYF.

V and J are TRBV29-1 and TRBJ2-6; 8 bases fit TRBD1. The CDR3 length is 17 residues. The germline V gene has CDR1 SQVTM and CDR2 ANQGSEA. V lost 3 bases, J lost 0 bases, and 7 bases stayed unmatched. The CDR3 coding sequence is TGCAGCGTTGAGGGGGACAGGATGGACTCTGGGGCCAACGTCCTGACTTTC. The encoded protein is CSVEGDRMDSGANVLTF. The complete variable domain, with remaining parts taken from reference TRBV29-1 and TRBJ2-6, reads SAVISQKPSRDICQRGTSLTIQCQVDSQVTMMFWYRQQPGQSLTLIATANQGSEATYESGFVIDKFPISRPNLTFSTLTVSNMSPEDSSIYLCSVEGDRMDSGANVLTFGAGSRLTVL.

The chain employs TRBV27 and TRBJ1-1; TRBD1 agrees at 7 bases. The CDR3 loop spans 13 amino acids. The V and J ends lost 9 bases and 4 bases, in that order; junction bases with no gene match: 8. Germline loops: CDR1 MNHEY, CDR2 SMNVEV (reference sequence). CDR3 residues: CASNRGSSTEAFF. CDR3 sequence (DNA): TGTGCCAGTAACAGGGGATCGTCCACTGAAGCTTTCTTT.